Detailed here is one TCR beta chain. The sample carries other DNA sequences with the same CDR3. The data stem from a study of blood T cell repertoires in COVID-19. Study-wide context: PBMCs, B-cell-depleted T cells, or T cells provided the cDNA or gDNA that made up the material.

The V end was cut by 1 base, the J end by 10 bases, with 8 bases between. The CDR3 extends over 12 amino acids. Germline V gene data show CDR1 as LNHDA and CDR2 as SQIVND (reference sequence). The assay was immunoSEQ multiplex PCR, and TCRdb's table has in-frame clones only and misses some. The sample carries under 200,000 clones, 70% to 85% recorded once. Across 24 US areas, participants ranged in age from about 18 to 89 years. Material: PBMCs or T cells enriched from blood (not recorded which). This TCR derives from a man over 45 who had recovered from COVID-19. This chain connects TRBV19 to TRBJ2-1; maybe TRBD2 (5 bases). The CDR3, as DNA: TGTGCCAGTAGTATAGGAGGGCCAGAGCAGTTCTTC. Translating it yields CASSIGGPEQFF.